One sample yielded the 14 T cell receptor beta chains listed below, sequenced in a study of shared clonotypes between healthy human individuals. TCRdb's copy holds only in-frame clones and misses some; the assay was immunoSEQ multiplex PCR. The table records roughly 700,000 clones, approximately 74% of them present only once. The sample comprised memory CD4+ T cells sorted from blood. The subset is: CD45RA-negative fraction. The receptors shown here come from a woman aged 25 to 39 in good health.

This sequence joins TRBV2 and TRBJ2-5, with no clear D. Trimming removed 9 bases at V and 3 bases at J, with 14 bases between. The CDR3 length is 13 residues. The germline CDR1 and CDR2 sequences are SNHLY and FYNNEI. The CDR3 protein is CASTRVLEETQYF. In DNA form, the CDR3 reads TGTGCCAGTACACGGGTACTTGAAGAGACCCAGTACTTC. Full variable domain (outside the CDR3, taken from reference TRBV2 and TRBJ2-5): EPEVTQTPSHQVTQMGQEVILRCVPISNHLYFYWYRQILGQKVEFLVSFYNNEISEKSEIFDDQFSVERPDGSNFTLKIRSTKLEDSAMYFCASTRVLEETQYFGPGTRLLVL.

The V gene is TRBV4-1, the J gene TRBJ1-1; TRBD1 might be the D (6 bases). V was cut by 5 bases and J by 8 bases, with 27 bases left in between. The CDR3 has 17 residues. Germline CDR1 is MGHRA and CDR2 is YSYEKL. The CDR3 region has the DNA TGCGCCAGCAGCTTACGAAAGGGGGGTGGAAGTAAATTGGAAGCTTTCTTT. It translates to CASSLRKGGGSKLEAFF.

V usage is TRBV27 and J usage is TRBJ2-3; 15 nucleotides line up with TRBD2. The CDR3 runs 16 residues. J lost 10 bases, V lost 5 bases, and 10 bases had no gene match. The germline V gene encodes CDR1 MNHEY and CDR2 SMNVEV (reference sequence). The CDR3 DNA follows: TGTGCCAGCAGTCCCACGGGACTAGCGGGGGGACGGGCGCAGTATTTT. As protein: CASSPTGLAGGRAQYF.

This sequence joins TRBV4-2 and TRBJ2-1, with 10 bases lining up with TRBD2. V gave up 1 base and J gave up 9 bases; unmatched junction bases: 3. CDR3 length equals 14 residues. Per germline, CDR1 LGHNA and CDR2 YNFKEQ. The CDR3 spells CASSQASGSGEQFF. DNA for the CDR3: TGTGCCAGCAGCCAAGCTAGCGGGAGTGGTGAGCAGTTCTTC.

There are many counts of this clone. The CDR3 is CASSSGLGTGELFF. For the CDR3, the DNA is TGTGCCAGCAGTTCGGGACTTGGCACCGGGGAGCTGTTTTTT. The gene calls are TRBV27 and TRBJ2-2; TRBD2 might be the D (6 bases). The CDR3 totals 14 residues. CDR1 is MNHEY, CDR2 SMNVEV, per germline (reference sequence). V lost 4 bases to trimming and J lost 4 bases, with 10 bases between them.

This clone was detected ten times or more. Additional DNA sequences in this sample encode the identical CDR3. The chain has TRBV28 and TRBJ1-2, with no clear D. Germline CDR1 reads MDHEN; CDR2 reads SYDVKM. V lost 5 bases, J lost 5 bases, and 6 bases lay in between. This CDR3 contains 11 residues. Here the CDR3 reads CASSLNYGYTF. The CDR3 DNA follows: TGTGCCAGCAGTCTTAATTATGGCTACACCTTC.

The J gene is TRBJ1-1, the V gene TRBV5-1, with D possibly being TRBD1 (5 bases). The V gene's germline CDR1 is SGHRS and CDR2 YFSETQ. The CDR3 length is 14 residues. Trimming removed 3 bases at V and 4 bases at J, with 13 bases between. The CDR3 nucleotides read TGCGCCAGCAGCTCGCAGGGATATGGCACTGAAGCTTTCTTT. Encoded protein: CASSSQGYGTEAFF.

The rearrangement links TRBV9 to TRBJ2-3; no definite D call. Trimming cost V 0 bases and J 1 base, with 6 bases left between them. There are 14 residues in the CDR3. CDR1 and CDR2 from the germline V gene are SGDLS and YYNGEE. The CDR3 coding sequence is TGTGCCAGCAGCGTAGATTCAGGCACAGATACGCAGTATTTT. Translating gives CASSVDSGTDTQYF.

The chain combines TRBV4-1 with TRBJ2-3; D tentatively fits TRBD1 or TRBD2 (5 bases each). Germline V CDR1 and CDR2: MGHRA, YSYEKL. The CDR3 spans 16 residues. V shed 2 bases and J shed 1 base, with 13 bases lying between them. The CDR3 region is CASSQYGVGGTDTQYF. CDR3 nucleotides: TGCGCCAGCAGCCAATACGGGGTAGGGGGCACAGATACGCAGTATTTT.

The gene calls are TRBV7-2 and TRBJ2-5, with 9 bases fitting TRBD1. The CDR3 extends over 14 amino acids. Germline values: CDR1 SGHTA, CDR2 FQGNSA. The V gene end was trimmed by 3 bases and the J gene end by 3 bases; junction bases not matched to a gene: 2. The CDR3, as DNA: TGTGCCAGCAGCTTTAGGACAGGGGAAGAGACCCAGTACTTC. Translating gives CASSFRTGEETQYF.

This sequence joins TRBV2 and TRBJ2-2, with D perhaps matching TRBD1 (6 bases). The length of the CDR3 is 16 residues. Trimming shortened V by 6 bases and J by 2 bases, and 16 bases separated the two germline ends. Germline V gene sequence: CDR1 SNHLY, CDR2 FYNNEI. CDR3 bases: TGTGCCAGCAGGCGAAACTCCGGGACAAACACCGGGGAGCTGTTTTTT. This codes for CASRRNSGTNTGELFF.

This chain connects TRBV28 to TRBJ2-7; tentatively, D is TRBD2 (6 bases). The CDR3 has 15 amino acids. Germline V gene data show CDR1 as MDHEN and CDR2 as SYDVKM. V was shortened by 1 base and J by 6 bases, with 16 bases between the two germline ends. Here the CDR3 reads CASSLSAGRGPEQYF. In nucleotides, the CDR3 is TGTGCCAGCAGTTTATCCGCCGGGCGGGGTCCCGAGCAGTACTTC.

The chain links TRBV6-1 to TRBJ2-7, with TRBD2 identical over 11 bases. V gave up 9 bases and J gave up 2 bases; unmatched junction bases: 6. CDR1 is MNHNS and CDR2 is SASEGT in the germline V gene. This CDR3 has 14 amino acids. The CDR3 bases are TGTGCCAGTTTTGTAGCGGGAGGGGCCTACGAGCAGTACTTC. Protein sequence: CASFVAGGAYEQYF.

This chain links TRBV5-5 with TRBJ2-1; D call uncertain. V lost 4 bases, J lost 7 bases, and 6 bases lay in between. Germline CDR1 reads SGHKS; CDR2 reads YYEKEE (reference sequence). The CDR3 has 11 amino acids. The CDR3 region is CASSTHNEQFF. Written as DNA, the CDR3 is TGTGCCAGCAGCACTCATAATGAGCAGTTCTTC.